This T cell receptor beta chain was sequenced in a study of cytomegalovirus exposure and HLA in healthy donors (dated by TCRdb to the late 2010s). Background for the entire study: In an earlier analysis of some 610 of the donors, approximately 300 Gb of sequence data and some 100 million unique TCR beta sequences from about 179 million T cells were reported. HLA typing covered class I and class II loci at four-digit resolution. The later analysis used no new phenotypic data to find candidate immune exposures, relying instead on TCR beta sequences and their occurrence across donors. Genome-wide SNP genotypes for about 65% of the roughly 670 donors were used in a later genetic analysis, which treated that subset as a discovery cohort. Of the approximately 400 genotyped donors, 80% to 90% were placed in the genetic ancestry cluster associated with self-reported Caucasian donors. An early release covering approximately 600 HLA-typed donors comprised about 290 gigabases of sequencing data and about 90 million unique TCR sequences. Typing coverage differed by locus: A, B, C, DRB1 and DQB1 were typed in about 629-640 donors, DQA1 in 500 to 550, DPA1 in over 600, and DPB1 in 450 to 490. An earlier analysis of nearly 600 of the donors applied high-throughput TCR beta sequencing to assess whether each TCR beta V gene segment acted as functional or pseudogenic. Roughly five DR-DQ haplotypes were handled as single units for association and clustering because linkage in the cohort was strong. A later analysis re-analyzed previously published TCR beta repertoires from approximately 670 donors and added high-resolution HLA genotyping to study TCR occurrence patterns. Every discovery cohort repertoire had been produced on one sequencing platform. The study aimed to test whether cataloging public T cell receptors could reveal signatures of past pathogen exposure. The T cell repertoires of around 670 subjects were profiled by immunosequencing and related to cytomegalovirus serostatus. To predict cytomegalovirus infection status, the study combined high-throughput TCR immunosequencing, statistical association of individual TCRs with disease status, and machine learning. Among roughly 400 genotyped donors of the cohort, an average of about 240,000 unique TCR beta nucleotide sequences were sequenced per donor, about a sixth of them non-productive. Along with the roughly 670-subject first cohort, a separate validation cohort of over a hundred different subjects was used. Donor age, sex, ethnicity and CMV serostatus were compiled alongside the repertoire data. What the authors observed across the whole study: In a later analysis, HLA-associated TCR beta chains showed more clonal expansion and lower generation probabilities than non-associated chains that were equally common. A cluster of highly shared sequence variants was judged likely to represent a technical artifact of the sequencing pipeline. A further reported finding was that TCR beta sequences accurately predicted the HLA-A and HLA-B alleles for most subjects in the first cohort. In a later analysis, most CMV-associated TCR beta chains were found to appear HLA-restricted, with HLA associations seemingly driven largely by CMV exposure. Compared with the approximately 700-donor mean, donors in an Asian-associated ancestry cluster had fewer N-insertions in productive TCRs, according to a later genetic analysis. The earlier analysis of fewer than 750 of the donors excluded roughly 16 rarely observed V segments, including chromosome 9 orphons, because counts were too low. According to the authors, the approach could potentially be generalized to other disease states and immunological phenotypes. Some IMGT-functional V segments, including TRBV6-2 and TRBV6-3, could not be told apart with the 87-base-pair reads, so those segments were excluded. The study listed 150 to 200 TCR beta chains as associated with cytomegalovirus. A later analysis associated 17,000 or so TCR beta sequences with specific HLA alleles at a false discovery rate of 0.05. When HLA alleles, especially DR and DQ, strongly co-occurred, attributing TCR associations to individual alleles was difficult. Across donors, most TCR sequences were observed very rarely, whereas some public TCRs were present in many individuals. Sequencing depth was assumed to be roughly uniform across donors in the presence/absence analyses, though that assumption may not hold. Broadly in line with IMGT annotations, most TCR beta V segments showed up in productive rearrangements about 87% or about 30% of the time in an earlier analysis of 587 of the donors. According to a later analysis, TCR association rates differed among HLA loci, with DRB1 alleles showing the most associated TCRs and HLA-C alleles showing the fewest. This cohort had only TCR beta chains sequenced, and the lack of alpha or paired-chain data limited which features could be detected. V-gene and J-gene trimming of TCR beta chains was associated with a missense DCLRE1C variant in a later genetic analysis, and the association was replicated in an independent cohort. Correlated functional status among segregating V segments might reflect linkage disequilibrium, but an unknown experimental factor could not be ruled out. The classifier was reported to diagnose cytomegalovirus status with high specificity and sensitivity in both the original cohort and the validation cohort. According to a later analysis, parvovirus B19, influenza, CMV and Epstein-Barr virus appeared linked to several top co-occurrence clusters. In vitro tests confirmed that a few of the cytomegalovirus-associated TCR beta chains recognize cytomegalovirus antigens. HLA typing was unavailable for some donors at each locus, so association tests used only the typed subset. CMV serostatus was the only immune exposure information available for the cohort.

The germline V gene sets CDR1 to SGHRS and CDR2 to YFSETQ. The CDR3 runs 18 amino acids, cysteine and phenylalanine included. Only the CDR3 portion is preserved as DNA: 54 bases, with reading frame beginning at the first base. V loses 0 bases, J loses 2 bases, and the germline ends lie 18 bases apart. The cohort was made up of 500 to 800 healthy bone marrow donors. At the time of sampling, every cohort member was nominally healthy, though immune exposures that went unrecorded were likely present. The donor was CMV seropositive and was included in the group of 270 or so seropositive cohort members. Each donor provided a peripheral blood sample, and peripheral blood mononuclear cells were used for TCR beta sequencing. Genomic DNA extraction from the blood cell samples was performed with the Qiagen DNeasy Blood Extraction Kit. This clone was found once. Its antigen remains unidentified. Qualities for individual bases were not recorded, and no much larger clone is one base off.

Libraries came from the immunoSEQ multiplex PCR assay. The multiplex PCR relied on a mix of 60 forward primers for TCR Vbeta segments and 13 reverse primers for TCR Jbeta segments. Amplification of the CDR3 region of rearranged TCR beta genes was performed with a multiplex PCR assay on genomic DNA. On the Illumina HiSeq System, the amplified TCR beta libraries were sequenced as 87-base-pair reads. The authors' analysis ran thus. A later analysis tallied roughly 76 million unique TCR beta chains across the 640 or so repertoires, and around 12 million of those chains were shared by two or more donors. To remove PCR and sequencing errors, raw reads were error-corrected and collapsed into unique sequences using a nearest-neighbor algorithm that merged closely related sequences. V, D and J gene segments were assigned by aligning CDR3 sequences to IMGT reference sequences. For a sequence to be retained, a match of at least six nucleotides was required to both a V gene segment and a J gene segment. A rearrangement counted as productive if the CDR3 had no stop codons and remained in frame with V and J, and every other rearrangement counted as non-productive. Following IMGT convention, CDR3 was defined as the stretch from the second conserved V-encoded cysteine to the conserved J-encoded phenylalanine. The earlier analysis of some 550 of the donors excluded any sequence lacking an unambiguous match to a single V gene segment. In an earlier analysis of around 600 of the donors, V segments were called functional above 56.7% productive rearrangements and were called segregating when the between-donor standard deviation exceeded 5%. To diagnose cytomegalovirus status from the catalog of TCR beta chain sequences, a statistical classification framework was built. In a later analysis, TCR nucleotide sequences were compared against IMGT/GENE-DB human TR gene sequences so that V and J genes could be assigned. The TCRdist pipeline was used in a later analysis to assign CDR3 sequences and most-parsimonious VDJ recombination scenarios. In a later analysis, each TCR beta chain was defined by its CDR3 amino acid sequence together with its V-gene family, and reads lacking a unique V-gene family were excluded. A later analysis removed 450 to 600 highly shared, low-generation-probability nucleotide sequences to deal with suspected cross-contamination and a sequencing artifact. A later analysis calculated a clonal expansion index for each public chain from normalized within-repertoire ranks of inferred template counts. Generation probabilities in a later analysis came from a VDJ recombination model fitted to out-of-frame rearrangements, and those results were checked against IGoR. In a later analysis, hypergeometric tests were used to score TCR-TCR, TCR-HLA and TCR-CMV co-occurrence, with a repertoire-size bias correction applied to TCR pairs. To estimate false discovery rates, a later analysis permuted the HLA or CMV assignments 20 times. In a later analysis, co-occurring TCRs were grouped using DBSCAN, and TCRdist sequence similarity was added for clustering within HLA-allele-positive subsets. Repertoires with fewer than 30,000 or more than 120,000 public chains were left out of co-occurrence clustering, as were five repertoires with anomalous nucleotide sharing. TCRdb's version of the immuneACCESS table is confined to in-frame rearrangements and falls short of the full clone set. An unresolved V gene accounts for under half of the shortfall where checked; the remainder is of unknown origin. Clonal size and the V and J genes are those of that table, whereas D and trimming came from the DNA. A total of about 200,000 clones appear in this sample, about 70% of them only once. Clones ranked in the top ten supply 2.6% of the sample.

The chain uses TRBV5-1 and TRBJ1-3; D gene: possibly TRBD1, on 5 matching bases. The TCR comes from a man between 35 and 55 years old in good health and CMV-seropositive. The sample was PBMCs. This receptor has the CDR3 CASSLVLSTVSTGNTIYF. The nucleotide sequence reads as follows: TGCGCCAGCAGCTTGGTCCTCTCGACAGTAAGCACTGGAAACACCATATATTTT.